This T cell receptor beta chain was recorded in a study of PD-L1 blockade in urothelial cancer. Study details: Atezolizumab therapy began for patients around 2014, dosed at 1,200 mg intravenously every 3 weeks.

Assay used: immunoSEQ multiplex PCR; TCRdb lists only in-frame clones, some missing. Of 85,000 to 130,000 clones in the sample, about 90% are singletons; the top ten hold around 0.92%. CDR1 is GTSNPN, CDR2 SVGIG, per germline (reference sequence). Trimming cost V 4 bases and J 3 bases; bases outside gene matches: 4. The CDR3 consists of 13 residues. This chain uses TRBV30 with TRBJ2-7; 9 nucleotides line up with TRBD1. The starting material was PBMCs, obtained around atezolizumab (anti-PD-L1) treatment. This clonotype was obtained from a woman of 80 years or more with urothelial cancer. The CDR3 sequence: CAWNRGRDYEQYF. CDR3 coding DNA: TGTGCCTGGAACAGGGGGCGAGACTACGAGCAGTACTTC.